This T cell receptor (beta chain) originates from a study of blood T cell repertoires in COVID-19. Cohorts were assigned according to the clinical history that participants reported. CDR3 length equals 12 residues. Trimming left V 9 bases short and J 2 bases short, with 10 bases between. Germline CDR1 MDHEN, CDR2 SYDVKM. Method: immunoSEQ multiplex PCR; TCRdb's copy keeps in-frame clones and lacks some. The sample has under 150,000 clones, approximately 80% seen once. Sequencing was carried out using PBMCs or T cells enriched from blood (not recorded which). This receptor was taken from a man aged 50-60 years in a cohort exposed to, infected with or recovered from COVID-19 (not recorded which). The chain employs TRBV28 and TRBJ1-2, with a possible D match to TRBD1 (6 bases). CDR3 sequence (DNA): TGTGCCAGTCAGGGGTACAACTATGGCTACACCTTC. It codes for CASQGYNYGYTF.